This TCR beta chain was observed in a study of Tregs in tolerant kidney transplant recipients (dated by TCRdb to between 2018 and 2020). Regarding the research as a whole: Additional Treg samples were obtained from an approximately 3-day mixed lymphocyte reaction with belatacept, with some samples followed by a roughly five-day donor restimulation, before recipient CD4+CD25+CD127- cells were sorted. TCRbeta repertoire sequencing was used in a few healthy controls to compare several methods for expanding Tregs specific for an allogeneic donor. TCRbeta sequencing was used in the study to identify donor-specific regulatory T cells before combined kidney and bone marrow transplantation, and the identified cells were then tracked after transplant. Antibodies distinguished recipient from donor cells when sorting primary belatacept mixed lymphocyte reaction cultures.

For TCRbeta CDR3 sequencing, genomic DNA from the sorted cells was extracted using the QIAGEN DNeasy Blood and Tissue Kit. Through immunoSEQ, high-throughput TCRbeta CDR3 sequencing was done commercially, including PCR amplification with internal controls and bias correction. As for how the authors treated the data: Unique productive TCRbeta sequences were defined by CDR3 nucleotide sequence where primers matched, and otherwise by CDR3 amino acid sequence together with Vbeta and Jbeta genes. A sequence counted as donor-reactive if, in CFSE-low cells, the sequence had a frequency of at least 0.01% and was expanded at least 5-fold compared with unstimulated cells. Jensen-Shannon divergence, calculated on the top 100 TCRbeta sequences ranked by frequency, was used to quantify repertoire divergence. When a sample had multiple sequencing runs, each run was corrected for sorting error separately and the runs were then pooled. Entries here come from immuneACCESS through TCRdb and include only in-frame sequences with V and J called. Some clones fail to appear in such tables; in the studies checked, an unresolved V gene covers under half of the shortfall, and the cause of the remainder is unknown. Clonal size and the V and J genes are those of that table, whereas D and trimming came from the DNA. The sample table lists 16,000 or so clones, 61% of them with a count of one. The biggest ten clones account for roughly 3.2% of the sample.

What the research found in general, with its limitations: Biological reproducibility was not examined directly, but technical replication error appeared to be minimal. Expanding Tregs with activated donor B cells appeared to identify the most biologically relevant and donor-specific TCRbeta repertoire. Because the study included only a small number of patients, the results must be confirmed in larger populations and under other immunosuppression protocols.

Blood from healthy controls was obtained either from healthy volunteers or as purchased buffy coats. Healthy control blood was separated into PBMCs by Ficoll density gradient and cryopreserved, and patient PBMCs were collected both before and after transplant. Note on this clone: Which antigen it targets is not known. No base quality information exists; no much larger clone differs at one position.

The cysteine opens and the phenylalanine closes a CDR3 of 15 amino acids. The only DNA kept is the CDR3, 45 bases in frame from the first base. From a lookup of the germline V gene (reference sequence), CDR1 and CDR2 are LNHNV and YYDKDF. V is cut by 1 base and J by 2 bases, and the space between the germline ends is 12 bases. The TCR comes from a human donor in good health. This sequence uses TRBV15 and TRBJ2-7; confidence is insufficient to name the D gene. Sequencing input: Tregs from blood cultured with allogeneic cells. The DNA is as follows: TGTGCCACCAGCAGAGGCGTGCGTGATACCTACGAGCAGTACTTC. This sequence encodes CATSRGVRDTYEQYF. Outside the CDR3, residues come from the reference TRBV15 and TRBJ2-7 proteins, so the full variable domain is: DAMVIQNPRYQVTQFGKPVTLSCSQTLNHNVMYWYQQKSSQAPKLLFHYYDKDFNNEADTPDNFQSRRPNTSFCFLDIRSPGLGDTAMYLCATSRGVRDTYEQYFGPGTRLTVT.